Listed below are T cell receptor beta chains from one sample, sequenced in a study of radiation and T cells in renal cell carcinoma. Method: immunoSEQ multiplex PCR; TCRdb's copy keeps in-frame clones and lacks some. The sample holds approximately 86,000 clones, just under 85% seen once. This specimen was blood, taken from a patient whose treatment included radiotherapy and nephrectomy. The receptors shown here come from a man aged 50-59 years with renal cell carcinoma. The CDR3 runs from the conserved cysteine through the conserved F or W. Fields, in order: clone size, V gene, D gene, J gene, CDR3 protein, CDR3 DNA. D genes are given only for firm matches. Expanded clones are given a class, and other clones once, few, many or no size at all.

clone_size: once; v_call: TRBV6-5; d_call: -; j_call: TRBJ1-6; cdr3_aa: CATKTLHQGSPLHF; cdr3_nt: TGTGCCACAAAAACTCTCCACCAGGGTTCACCCCTCCACTTT
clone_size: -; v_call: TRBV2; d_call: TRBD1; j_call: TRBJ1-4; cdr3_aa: CASSPNGQANEKLFF; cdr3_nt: TGTGCCAGCAGTCCCAACGGACAGGCAAATGAAAAACTGTTTTTT
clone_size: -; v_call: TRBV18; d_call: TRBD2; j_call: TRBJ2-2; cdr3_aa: CASSQLGLAGVSTGELFF; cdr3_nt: TGTGCCAGCTCACAACTGGGACTAGCGGGAGTTAGCACCGGGGAGCTGTTTTTT
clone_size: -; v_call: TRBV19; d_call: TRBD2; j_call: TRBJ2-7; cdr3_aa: CASSILRTSGSYEQYF; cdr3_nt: TGTGCCAGTAGTATACTCCGGACTAGCGGGAGTTACGAGCAGTACTTC
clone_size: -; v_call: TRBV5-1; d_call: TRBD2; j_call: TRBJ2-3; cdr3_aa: CASSLGTSGTDTQYF; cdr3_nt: TGCGCCAGCAGCTTGGGGACTAGCGGCACAGATACGCAGTATTTT
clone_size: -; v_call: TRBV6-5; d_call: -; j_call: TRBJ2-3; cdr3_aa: CASSFQASTDTQYF; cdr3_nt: TGTGCCAGCAGTTTCCAGGCTAGCACAGATACGCAGTATTTT
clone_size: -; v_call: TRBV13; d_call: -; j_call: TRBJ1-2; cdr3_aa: CASSLMSLGKPNYGYTF; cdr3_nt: TGTGCCAGCAGCTTAATGTCTCTGGGCAAACCTAACTATGGCTACACCTTC
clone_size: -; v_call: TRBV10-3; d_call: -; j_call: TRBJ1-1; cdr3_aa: CAISETWELDTEAFF; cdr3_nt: TGTGCCATCAGTGAGACATGGGAATTGGACACTGAAGCTTTCTTT
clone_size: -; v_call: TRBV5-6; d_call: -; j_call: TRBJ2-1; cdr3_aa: CASSLGGIRHEQFF; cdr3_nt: TGTGCCAGCAGCTTGGGCGGGATCAGGCATGAGCAGTTCTTC
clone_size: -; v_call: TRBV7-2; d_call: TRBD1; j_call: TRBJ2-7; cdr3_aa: CASSIFGTADLEQYF; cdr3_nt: TGTGCCAGCAGCATCTTCGGGACAGCAGATCTCGAGCAGTACTTC
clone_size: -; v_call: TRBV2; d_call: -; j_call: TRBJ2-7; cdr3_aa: CARGRNDVQYF; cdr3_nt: TGTGCCAGAGGACGGAACGACGTGCAGTACTTC
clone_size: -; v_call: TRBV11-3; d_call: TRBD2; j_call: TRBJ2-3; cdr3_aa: CASSLGLARATDTQYF; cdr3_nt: TGTGCCAGCAGCTTAGGACTAGCGAGGGCTACAGATACGCAGTATTTT
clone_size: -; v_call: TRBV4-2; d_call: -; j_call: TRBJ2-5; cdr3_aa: CASSQDLDYSGTQYF; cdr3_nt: TGTGCCAGCAGCCAAGACTTGGACTACTCGGGGACCCAGTACTTC
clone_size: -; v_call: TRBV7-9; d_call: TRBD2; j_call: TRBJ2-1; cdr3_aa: CASRVAGSEQFF; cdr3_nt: TGTGCCAGCAGGGTAGCGGGATCTGAGCAGTTCTTC
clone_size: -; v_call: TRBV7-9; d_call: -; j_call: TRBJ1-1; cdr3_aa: CASSQTTGQVNTEAFF; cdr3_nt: TGTGCCAGCAGTCAAACGACGGGGCAGGTGAACACTGAAGCTTTCTTT
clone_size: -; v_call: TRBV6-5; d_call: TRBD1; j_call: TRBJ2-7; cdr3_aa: CASSYSWTGAYEQYF; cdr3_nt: TGTGCCAGCAGTTACTCTTGGACAGGCGCCTACGAGCAGTACTTC
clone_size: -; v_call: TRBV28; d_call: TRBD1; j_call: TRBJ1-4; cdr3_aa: CASTLSGQGGEKLFF; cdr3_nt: TGTGCCAGCACCTTATCCGGACAGGGGGGTGAAAAACTGTTTTTT
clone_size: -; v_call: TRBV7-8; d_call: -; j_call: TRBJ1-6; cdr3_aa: CATLEFSSYNSPLHF; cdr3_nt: TGTGCCACGCTGGAGTTTAGCTCCTATAATTCACCCCTCCACTTT
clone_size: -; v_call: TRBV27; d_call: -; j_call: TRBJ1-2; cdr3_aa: CASSRTLSPGGYTF; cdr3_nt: TGTGCCAGCAGTCGAACTCTGAGTCCTGGGGGCTACACCTTC
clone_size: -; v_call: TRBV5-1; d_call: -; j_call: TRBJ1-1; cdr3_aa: CASSLEVNTEAFF; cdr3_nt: TGCGCCAGCAGCTTGGAGGTGAACACTGAAGCTTTCTTT
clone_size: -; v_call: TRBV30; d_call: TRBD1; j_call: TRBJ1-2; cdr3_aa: CAWSVAREGQGYTF; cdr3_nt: TGTGCCTGGAGTGTAGCCAGGGAGGGACAGGGCTACACCTTC
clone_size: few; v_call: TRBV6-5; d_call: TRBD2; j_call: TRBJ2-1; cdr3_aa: CASSYSASGRGEQFF; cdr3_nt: TGTGCCAGCAGTTACTCGGCTAGCGGGAGAGGTGAGCAGTTCTTC
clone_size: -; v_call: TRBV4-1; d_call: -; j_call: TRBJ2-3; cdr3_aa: CASSQAYQGTDTQYF; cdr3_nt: TGCGCCAGCAGCCAAGCTTATCAGGGTACAGATACGCAGTATTTT
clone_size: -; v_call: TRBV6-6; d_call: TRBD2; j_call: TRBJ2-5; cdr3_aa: CASSWTSGGQETQYF; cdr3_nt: TGTGCCAGCAGTTGGACTAGCGGGGGGCAAGAGACCCAGTACTTC
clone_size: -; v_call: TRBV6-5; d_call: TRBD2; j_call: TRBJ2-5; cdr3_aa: CASSRGGWGETQYF; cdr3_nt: TGTGCCAGCAGCCGGGGGGGCTGGGGAGAGACCCAGTACTTC
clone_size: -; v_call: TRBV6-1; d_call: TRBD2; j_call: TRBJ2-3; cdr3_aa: CAVEREGQDTQYF; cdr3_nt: TGTGCCGTGGAGCGGGAGGGCCAAGATACGCAGTATTTT
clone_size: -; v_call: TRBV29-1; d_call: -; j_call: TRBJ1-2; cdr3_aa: CSVEDLKGGNYGYTF; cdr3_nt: TGCAGCGTTGAAGATCTTAAGGGGGGCAACTATGGCTACACCTTC
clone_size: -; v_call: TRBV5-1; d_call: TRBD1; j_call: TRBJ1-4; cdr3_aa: CASSLGTGDHGKLFF; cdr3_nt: TGCGCCAGCAGCCTGGGGACAGGGGATCACGGAAAACTGTTTTTT
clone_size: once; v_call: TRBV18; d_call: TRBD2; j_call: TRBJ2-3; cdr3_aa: CASSPSGRPDTQYF; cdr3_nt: TGTGCCAGCTCACCGAGCGGGAGACCAGATACGCAGTATTTT
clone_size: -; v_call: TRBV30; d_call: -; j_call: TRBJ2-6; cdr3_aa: CAWSPTHSGANVLTF; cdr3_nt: TGTGCCTGGAGTCCTACTCACTCTGGGGCCAACGTCCTGACTTTC
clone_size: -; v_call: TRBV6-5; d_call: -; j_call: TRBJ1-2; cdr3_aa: CASSYGQNYGYTF; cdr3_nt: TGTGCCAGCAGTTACGGACAGAACTATGGCTACACCTTC
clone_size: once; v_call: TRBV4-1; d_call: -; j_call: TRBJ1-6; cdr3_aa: CASSQARIGPLSSYNSPLHF; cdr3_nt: TGCGCCAGCAGCCAAGCCCGGATCGGGCCCTTAAGCTCCTATAATTCACCCCTCCACTTT
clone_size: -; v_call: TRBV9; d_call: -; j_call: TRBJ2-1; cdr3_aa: CASSARGNEQFF; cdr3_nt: TGTGCCAGCAGCGCCAGGGGAAATGAGCAGTTCTTC
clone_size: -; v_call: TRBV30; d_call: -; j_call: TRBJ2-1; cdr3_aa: CAWSVNDNEQFF; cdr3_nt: TGTGCCTGGAGTGTAAATGATAATGAGCAGTTCTTC
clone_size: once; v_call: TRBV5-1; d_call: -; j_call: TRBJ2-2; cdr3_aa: CASSLGLVQAGELFF; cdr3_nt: TGCGCCAGCAGCTTGGGACTAGTTCAGGCCGGGGAGCTGTTTTTT
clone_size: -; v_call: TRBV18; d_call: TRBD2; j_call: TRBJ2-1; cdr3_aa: CASSTGTSGYNEQFF; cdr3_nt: TGTGCCAGCTCCACCGGGACTAGCGGCTACAATGAGCAGTTCTTC
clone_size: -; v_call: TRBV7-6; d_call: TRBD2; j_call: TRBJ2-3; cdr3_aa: CASSSAGGASLTDTQYF; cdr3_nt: TGTGCCAGCAGCTCGGCGGGGGGGGCCTCCCTCACAGATACGCAGTATTTT
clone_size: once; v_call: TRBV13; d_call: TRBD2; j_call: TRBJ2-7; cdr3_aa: CASSPRLAGGEQYF; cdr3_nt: TGTGCCAGCAGCCCCCGACTAGCGGGCGGCGAGCAGTACTTC
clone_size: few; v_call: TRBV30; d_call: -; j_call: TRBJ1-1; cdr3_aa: CAWSIDTEAFF; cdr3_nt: TGTGCCTGGAGCATTGACACTGAAGCTTTCTTT
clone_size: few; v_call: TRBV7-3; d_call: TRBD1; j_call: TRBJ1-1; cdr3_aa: CASSGTGRDTEAFF; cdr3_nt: TGTGCCAGCAGCGGGACAGGGAGGGACACTGAAGCTTTCTTT
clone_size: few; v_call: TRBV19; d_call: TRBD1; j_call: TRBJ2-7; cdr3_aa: CASSRTGKGYEQYF; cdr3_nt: TGTGCCAGTAGCCGGACAGGGAAGGGCTACGAGCAGTACTTC
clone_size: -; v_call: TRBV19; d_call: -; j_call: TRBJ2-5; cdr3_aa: CASSPGSLGTQYF; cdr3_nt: TGTGCCAGTAGTCCAGGGAGTCTAGGGACCCAGTACTTC
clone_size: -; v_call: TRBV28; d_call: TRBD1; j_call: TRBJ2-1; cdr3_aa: CAATTGYSYNEQFF; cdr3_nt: TGTGCCGCCACGACAGGGTATTCCTACAATGAGCAGTTCTTC
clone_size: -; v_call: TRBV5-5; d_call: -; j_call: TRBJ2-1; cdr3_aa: CASSSRTQKFHNEQFF; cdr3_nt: TGTGCCAGCAGCTCTCGGACCCAAAAATTCCACAATGAGCAGTTCTTC
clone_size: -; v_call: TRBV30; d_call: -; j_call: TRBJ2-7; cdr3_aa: CAWSVPPTSYEQYF; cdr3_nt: TGTGCCTGGAGTGTACCTCCCACCTCCTACGAGCAGTACTTC
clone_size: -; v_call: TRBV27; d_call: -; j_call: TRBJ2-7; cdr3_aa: CASSLSGGGLEQYF; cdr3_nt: TGTGCCAGCAGTTTATCGGGAGGGGGCCTCGAGCAGTACTTC
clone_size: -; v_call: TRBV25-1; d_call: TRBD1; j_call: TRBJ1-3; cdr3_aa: CASKGDGQGIRSGNTIYF; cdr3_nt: TGTGCCAGCAAGGGGGACGGACAGGGGATCCGCTCTGGAAACACCATATATTTT
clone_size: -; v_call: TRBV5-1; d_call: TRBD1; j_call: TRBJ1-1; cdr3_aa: CASGQGALDTEAFF; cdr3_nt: TGCGCCAGCGGACAGGGGGCATTGGACACTGAAGCTTTCTTT
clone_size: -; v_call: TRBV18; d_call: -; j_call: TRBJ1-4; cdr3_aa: CASSPTVPTGTNEKLFF; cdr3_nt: TGTGCCAGCTCACCAACGGTCCCGACGGGAACTAATGAAAAACTGTTTTTT
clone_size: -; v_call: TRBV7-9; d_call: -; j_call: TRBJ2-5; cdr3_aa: CASSLSREGTQYF; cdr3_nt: TGTGCCAGCAGCTTATCCAGGGAAGGGACCCAGTACTTC